This T cell receptor beta chain was sequenced during a study of CD8 T cells in ankylosing spondylitis. The authors made TCR beta libraries by quantitative 5'-RACE with molecular barcodes. One entry per CDR3 protein, called by TCRdb with MiXCR from the 5' RACE reads. Of about 64,000 distinct CDR3 sequences listed, about 6.2% are singletons. Trimming took 4 bases from V and 3 from J; bases not matched to a gene: 19. The CDR3 spans 19 residues. CDR1 is SGHRS, CDR2 YFSETQ, per germline. Worth noting for this clonotype: Its antigen remains unknown.

Whole-study results and caveats: The study identified a TCR beta motif of under ten highly homologous variants that appeared characteristic of ankylosing spondylitis blood. Matched ankylosing spondylitis synovial fluid reportedly showed significant enrichment of disease-linked clones. Existing reports had already noted some motif variants in reactive arthritis synovial fluid and blood.

Sequenced input: synovial fluid, either unsorted or a sorted T cell fraction (not recorded which). The origin of this receptor is a male donor with ankylosing spondylitis. This sequence joins TRBV5-1 and TRBJ2-3; TRBD1 matches at 8 bases. The CDR3 is CASSRQTLDGTGRTDTQYF. The CDR3 DNA follows: TGCGCCAGCAGCCGACAAACTCTGGACGGGACAGGCCGAACAGATACGCAGTATTTT.